These 27 T cell receptor beta chains were sequenced from one sample in a study of T-cell reconstitution after alpha-beta-depleted transplantation in children. As it was prepared, the TCRbeta library received unique molecular identifiers. A single record per CDR3 protein comes from TCRdb applying MiXCR to the PCR reads. The table shows about 980,000 distinct CDR3 sequences, with roughly 31% occurring only once. The sequences come from PBMCs, mostly from graft donor cells, collected 360 days after TCRalphabeta/CD19-depleted stem cell transplant. The receptors originated from a boy in the first two years of life who had a stem cell transplant for SCID, so the T cells may come from the graft donor.

This rearrangement joins TRBV16 to TRBJ1-5, with 8 bases lining up with TRBD1. V gave up 4 bases and J gave up 4 bases; unmatched junction bases: 12. The CDR3 runs to 17 residues. Germline-derived CDR1 and CDR2 are KGHSY and FQNENV. CDR3 DNA: TGTGCCAGCAGCCGTATAAGTTTCCGACAGGGGAATCAGCCCCAGCATTTT. This gives the protein CASSRISFRQGNQPQHF.

Here the CDR3 reads CASSSRTLGGYTF. The CDR3 nucleotides are TGTGCCAGCAGTTCCCGGACTCTGGGTGGCTACACCTTC. This chain connects TRBV12-3 or TRBV12-4 to TRBJ1-2; D is undetermined. The CDR3 sequence is 13 residues long. Trimming took 4 bases from V and 7 from J, leaving 13 bases between them.

The V and J genes are TRBV4-2 and TRBJ2-3; D is perhaps TRBD1 or TRBD2 (5 bases each). Trimming stripped 1 base from V and 0 bases from J, with 14 bases between. CDR1 is LGHNA, CDR2 YNFKEQ, per germline. The CDR3 sequence is 17 residues long. The CDR3 sequence: CASSQALTGPSTDTQYF. In DNA form, the CDR3 reads TGTGCCAGCAGCCAAGCCCTAACGGGGCCTAGCACAGATACGCAGTATTTT.

This clonotype was seen a handful of times. The V call is TRBV6-2 or TRBV6-3, the J call TRBJ1-5; 8 bases map to TRBD1. CDR3 length: 15 amino acids. CDR1 MNHEY and CDR2 SVGEGT come from the germline V gene. Trimming took 1 base from V and 7 from J; bases not matched to a gene: 6. CDR3 region: CASSYLAGGGQPQHF. The CDR3 region has the DNA TGTGCCAGCAGTTACTTAGCAGGGGGCGGGCAGCCCCAGCATTTT.

This chain links TRBV7-9 with TRBJ2-7, with D perhaps matching TRBD1 (6 bases). The CDR3 contains 16 residues. The germline V gene encodes CDR1 SEHNR and CDR2 FQNEAQ (reference sequence). Trimming took off 5 bases at V and 3 bases at J, with 20 bases between the two ends. Here the CDR3 DNA reads TGTGCCAGCAGCCCTAGATCCGGGGAAGGGGGCTACGAGCAGTACTTC. Its translation is CASSPRSGEGGYEQYF.

The chain is built from TRBV2 and TRBJ1-1, with D hard to call. The CDR3 is made up of 14 amino acids. Germline V lookup: CDR1 SNHLY, CDR2 FYNNEI. The ends were cut back, 1 base at V and 0 bases at J, with 6 bases in the middle. The CDR3 region is CASSEVAVNTEAFF. As DNA, the CDR3 is TGTGCCAGCAGTGAAGTGGCAGTGAACACTGAAGCTTTCTTT.

This chain uses TRBV29-1 with TRBJ2-3; D is unclear. The CDR3 covers 16 residues. Germline CDR1 reads SQVTM; CDR2 reads ANQGSEA. Between the trimmed V and J ends, which lost 1 base and 0 bases, there was a span of 14 bases. CDR3 loop: CSVEVGRQLSTDTQYF. CDR3 DNA: TGCAGCGTTGAAGTAGGTCGGCAGCTAAGCACAGATACGCAGTATTTT.

The chain employs TRBV29-1 and TRBJ2-2; D is unresolved. V shed 3 bases and J shed 5 bases, with 10 bases lying between them. CDR1 is SQVTM and CDR2 is ANQGSEA in the germline V gene. The CDR3 is made up of 13 amino acids. The CDR3 DNA follows: TGCAGCGTTGATCTCCCCTTGACCGGGGAGCTGTTTTTT. It specifies CSVDLPLTGELFF.

This clonotype was seen a few times. This chain links TRBV29-1 with TRBJ2-3; weak D call: TRBD1 (6 bases). The CDR3 runs 16 residues. Germline V lookup: CDR1 SQVTM, CDR2 ANQGSEA. Trimming pared 2 bases from V and 2 bases from J, leaving 17 bases between. CDR3 DNA sequence: TGCAGCGTTGAAAAGGGGGACGGAACACTCACAGATACGCAGTATTTT. Translated: CSVEKGDGTLTDTQYF.

A few counts support this clonotype. The rearrangement joins TRBV12-3 or TRBV12-4 to TRBJ2-1; D is perhaps TRBD1 (6 bases). The CDR3 runs to 14 residues. Trimming took off 3 bases at V and 7 bases at J, with 13 bases between the two ends. CDR3 region: CASSFGQGWNEQFF. For the CDR3, the DNA is TGTGCCAGCAGTTTTGGGCAGGGGTGGAATGAGCAGTTCTTC.

J is TRBJ2-7 and V is TRBV6-5; D is undetermined. Trimming removed 2 bases at V and 7 bases at J, with 15 bases between. In germline, CDR1 is MNHEY, CDR2 SVGAGI. The CDR3 spans 14 residues. CDR3 nucleotides: TGTGCCAGCAGTTACCGAGGCTTAAAGTGGGAGCAGTACTTC. It codes for CASSYRGLKWEQYF.

V is TRBV20-1 and J is TRBJ2-7; D may correspond to TRBD1 or TRBD2 (6 bases each). Trimming shortened V by 7 bases and J by 5 bases, and 18 bases separated the two germline ends. Germline CDR1 reads DFQATT; CDR2 reads SNEGSKA (reference sequence). This CDR3 contains 13 residues. This CDR3 reads CSGLRGVLDEQYF. In DNA form, the CDR3 reads TGCAGTGGGCTGAGGGGGGTACTAGACGAGCAGTACTTC.

The V and J genes are TRBV20-1 and TRBJ2-1; possibly TRBD2 for D (7 bases). The CDR3 is 17 residues long. Trimming took off 1 base at V and 4 bases at J, with 20 bases between the two ends. CDR1 and CDR2 (germline): DFQATT, SNEGSKA (reference sequence). The CDR3 region has the DNA TGCAGTGCTAGAGGGGCGAGGACGGGGGGCCCGTACAATGAGCAGTTCTTC. Its protein is CSARGARTGGPYNEQFF.

This clonotype has a handful of counts. The gene calls are TRBV5-1 and TRBJ2-7; a possible D gene is TRBD1 (5 bases). Trimming cost V 1 base and J 3 bases, with 11 bases left between them. This CDR3 comprises 14 residues. Per the germline V gene, CDR1 is SGHRS and CDR2 is YFSETQ. CDR3 in amino acids: CASSLPGSDYEQYF. The CDR3 bases are TGCGCCAGCAGCTTGCCAGGGTCGGACTACGAGCAGTACTTC.

The chain is built from TRBV27 and TRBJ2-2; D call uncertain. The CDR3 contains 16 residues. The V gene's germline CDR1 is MNHEY and CDR2 SMNVEV (reference sequence). The V end lost 5 bases, the J end lost 3 bases, and 16 bases lay between the germline ends. CDR3 protein: CASSHQIGPHTGELFF. Written as DNA, the CDR3 is TGTGCCAGCAGTCACCAAATAGGACCACACACCGGGGAGCTGTTTTTT.

This chain links TRBV28 with TRBJ1-5; D possibly corresponds to TRBD1 (5 bases). Germline V gene data show CDR1 as MDHEN and CDR2 as SYDVKM. Between the trimmed V and J ends, which lost 5 bases and 3 bases, there was a span of 14 bases. This CDR3 has 15 amino acids. The DNA for the CDR3 is TGTGCCAGCAGTCGAGTGGCGGGGCTCAATCAGCCCCAGCATTTT. It is translated as CASSRVAGLNQPQHF.

V gene TRBV6-2 or TRBV6-3 combines with J gene TRBJ2-1; the D call may be TRBD1 or TRBD2 (5 bases each). V was trimmed by 8 bases and J by 1 base, leaving 12 bases between them. The CDR3 contains 14 residues. Germline loops: CDR1 MNHEY, CDR2 SVGEGT. Here the CDR3 reads CASLFGGSYNEQFF. The CDR3 DNA reads TGTGCCAGCCTCTTTGGGGGTTCCTACAATGAGCAGTTCTTC.

The chain employs TRBV29-1 and TRBJ2-5; 7 bases are a match to TRBD1. The CDR3 spans 13 residues. The V and J ends lost 4 bases and 3 bases, in that order; junction bases with no gene match: 5. CDR1 is SQVTM, CDR2 ANQGSEA, per germline. The CDR3 loop is CSVVGDRKETQYF. The CDR3 DNA reads TGCAGCGTTGTGGGGGACAGAAAAGAGACCCAGTACTTC.

V usage is TRBV7-3 and J usage is TRBJ1-2; D is perhaps TRBD1 (5 bases). V lost 5 bases and J lost 7, with 17 bases in between. CDR3 length: 14 residues. The germline CDR1 and CDR2 sequences are SGHTA and FQGTGA. DNA of the CDR3: TGTGCCAGCAGCCCAAGGGGCCAGGGCGGTGGCTACACCTTC. Translated, it gives CASSPRGQGGGYTF.

This chain links TRBV5-1 with TRBJ1-2, with no clear D. The CDR3 has 14 residues. With 0 bases removed from V and 7 bases from J, the gap between germline ends came to 13 bases. Looked up from germline, CDR1 is SGHRS and CDR2 is YFSETQ. This chain's CDR3 is CASSLAVQQSGYTF. As DNA, the CDR3 is TGCGCCAGCAGCTTGGCCGTACAACAGAGTGGCTACACCTTC. Using reference TRBV5-1 and TRBJ1-2 for the parts outside the CDR3, the full variable domain is KAGVTQTPRYLIKTRGQQVTLSCSPISGHRSVSWYQQTPGQGLQFLFEYFSETQRNKGNFPGRFSGRQFSNSRSEMNVSTLELGDSALYLCASSLAVQQSGYTFGSGTRLTVV.

There are a few counts of this clonotype. The chain recombines TRBV11-1 with TRBJ2-2; D may match TRBD1 or TRBD2 (5 bases each). Germline-derived CDR1 and CDR2 are SGHAT and FQDESV (reference sequence). This CDR3 comprises 16 residues. Trimming removed 5 bases at V and 2 bases at J, with 15 bases between. The DNA of the CDR3 is TGTGCCAGCAGCCCCTCCGGGACGGTTAACACCGGGGAGCTGTTTTTT. Translating gives CASSPSGTVNTGELFF.

The chain is built from TRBV5-1 and TRBJ2-7, with D unresolved. The CDR3 consists of 14 residues. Germline V gene data show CDR1 as SGHRS and CDR2 as YFSETQ. The V gene lost 5 bases and the J gene lost 5 bases, with 17 bases spanning the gap. In DNA, the CDR3 is TGCGCCAGCAGAGAGGAGTACGAAGCCCACGAGCAGTACTTC. It translates to CASREEYEAHEQYF.

This chain links TRBV11-2 with TRBJ2-1; no clear D gene. Trimming shortened V by 5 bases and J by 9 bases, and 11 bases separated the two germline ends. Germline assignment: CDR1 SGHAT and CDR2 FQNNGV. This CDR3 spans 12 amino acids. CDR3 DNA: TGTGCCAGCAGCATCCTAGAACTTGAGCAGTTCTTC. It encodes CASSILELEQFF. The full variable domain, in which reference TRBV11-2 and TRBJ2-1 provide the parts outside the CDR3, is EAGVAQSPRYKIIEKRQSVAFWCNPISGHATLYWYQQILGQGPKLLIQFQNNGVVDDSQLPKDRFSAERLKGVDSTLKIQPAKLEDSAVYLCASSILELEQFFGPGTRLTVL.

The V and J genes are TRBV30 and TRBJ2-3, with D possibly TRBD1 on 6 matching bases. The germline V gene encodes CDR1 GTSNPN and CDR2 SVGIG (reference sequence). V lost 4 bases to trimming and J lost 6 bases, with 14 bases between them. CDR3 size: 13 residues. CDR3 sequence (DNA): TGTGCCTGGACCTTAACAGGGACGGATACGCAGTATTTT. It encodes CAWTLTGTDTQYF. Drawing the rest from reference TRBV30 and TRBJ2-3, the complete variable domain is SQTIHQWPATLVQPVGSPLSLECTVEGTSNPNLYWYRQAAGRGLQLLFYSVGIGQISSEVPQNLSASRPQDRQFILSSKKLLLSDSGFYLCAWTLTGTDTQYFGPGTRLTVL.

The J gene is TRBJ2-7, the V gene TRBV20-1; D may match TRBD1 or TRBD2 (5 bases each). This CDR3 contains 14 residues. Germline assignment: CDR1 DFQATT and CDR2 SNEGSKA (reference sequence). Trimming left V 1 base short and J 6 bases short, with 16 bases between. CDR3 amino acids: CSARVPWDLREQYF. CDR3 DNA: TGCAGTGCTAGAGTTCCCTGGGACCTCCGCGAGCAGTACTTC.

This clonotype was picked up a small number of times. The chain carries TRBV15 and TRBJ2-2, with 9 bases matching TRBD1. V shed 8 bases and J 4 bases; nucleotides not matched to a gene: 5. The CDR3 runs to 14 residues. CDR1 LNHNV and CDR2 YYDKDF come from the germline V gene (reference sequence). The CDR3 coding sequence is TGTGCCACCGGGACAGGGATACGCACCGGGGAGCTGTTTTTT. Its translation is CATGTGIRTGELFF.

This clonotype was observed many times. This chain connects TRBV3-1 to TRBJ2-5, with a tentative D call TRBD2 (6 bases). With 0 bases removed from V and 5 bases from J, the gap between germline ends came to 19 bases. CDR1 LGHDT and CDR2 YNNKEL come from the germline V gene (reference sequence). This CDR3 spans 17 amino acids. Written as DNA, the CDR3 is TGTGCCAGCAGCCAAGATGCCGTTACGTTTGGGGGGGAGACCCAGTACTTC. Its protein product is CASSQDAVTFGGETQYF.